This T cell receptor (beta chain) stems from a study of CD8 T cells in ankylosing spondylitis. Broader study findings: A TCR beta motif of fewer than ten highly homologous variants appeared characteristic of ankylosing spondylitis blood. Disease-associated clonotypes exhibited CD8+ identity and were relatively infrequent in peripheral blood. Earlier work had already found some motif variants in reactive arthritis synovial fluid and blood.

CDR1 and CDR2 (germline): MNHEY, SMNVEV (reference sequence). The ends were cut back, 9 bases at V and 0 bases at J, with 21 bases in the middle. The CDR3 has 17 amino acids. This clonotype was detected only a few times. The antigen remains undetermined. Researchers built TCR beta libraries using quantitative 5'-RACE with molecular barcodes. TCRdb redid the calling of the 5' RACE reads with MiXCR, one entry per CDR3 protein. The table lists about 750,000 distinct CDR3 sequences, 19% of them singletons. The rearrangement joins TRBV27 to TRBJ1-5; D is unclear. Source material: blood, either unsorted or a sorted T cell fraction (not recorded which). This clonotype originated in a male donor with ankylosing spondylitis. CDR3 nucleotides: TGTGCCAGAGTCCAGTACGATGGGGAGTTTAGCAATCAGCCCCAGCATTTT. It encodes CARVQYDGEFSNQPQHF.